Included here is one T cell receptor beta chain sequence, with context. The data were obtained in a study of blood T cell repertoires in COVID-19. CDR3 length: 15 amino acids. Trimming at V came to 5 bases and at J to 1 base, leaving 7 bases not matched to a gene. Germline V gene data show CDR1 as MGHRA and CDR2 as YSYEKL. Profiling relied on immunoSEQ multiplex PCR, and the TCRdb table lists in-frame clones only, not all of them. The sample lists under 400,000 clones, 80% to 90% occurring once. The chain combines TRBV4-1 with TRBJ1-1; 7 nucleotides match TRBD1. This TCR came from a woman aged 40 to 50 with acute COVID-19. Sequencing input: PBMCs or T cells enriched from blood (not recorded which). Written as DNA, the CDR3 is TGCGCCAGCAGCGGGCCCAGGGGGAGGAACACTGAAGCTTTCTTT. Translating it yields CASSGPRGRNTEAFF.